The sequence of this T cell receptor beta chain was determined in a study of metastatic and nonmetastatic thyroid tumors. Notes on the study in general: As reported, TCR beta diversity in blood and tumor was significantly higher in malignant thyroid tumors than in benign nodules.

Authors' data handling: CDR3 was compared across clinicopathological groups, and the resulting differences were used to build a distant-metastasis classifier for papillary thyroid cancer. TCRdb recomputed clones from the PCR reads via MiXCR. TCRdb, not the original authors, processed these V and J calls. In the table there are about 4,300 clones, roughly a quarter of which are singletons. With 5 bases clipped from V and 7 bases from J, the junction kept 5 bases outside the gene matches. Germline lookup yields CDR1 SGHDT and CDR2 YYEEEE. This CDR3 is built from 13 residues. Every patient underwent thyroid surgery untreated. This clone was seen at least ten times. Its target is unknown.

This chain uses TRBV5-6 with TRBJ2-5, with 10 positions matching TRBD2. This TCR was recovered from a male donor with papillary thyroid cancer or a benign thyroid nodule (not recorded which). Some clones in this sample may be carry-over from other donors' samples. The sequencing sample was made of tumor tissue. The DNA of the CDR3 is TGTGCCAGCAGTCTAGCGGGAGTGGGGACCCAGTACTTC. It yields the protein CASSLAGVGTQYF.